The 17 T cell receptor beta chains reported below all come from one sample, sequenced in a study of identical twins. TCRdb ran MiXCR on the 5' RACE reads and lists one entry per CDR3 protein. Among about 240,000 distinct CDR3 sequences listed, approximately 12% were seen once. The sample was also linked to a second study, of yellow fever vaccine responses in identical twins.

The source material was memory (CD45RO+) T cells sorted from blood. The receptor set was obtained from a woman between 18 and 29 years old in good health.

This clonotype was picked up a small number of times. J is TRBJ2-1 and V is TRBV9; TRBD2 agrees at 8 bases. V lost 3 bases, J lost 16 bases, and 9 bases stayed unmatched. Germline CDR1 reads SGDLS; CDR2 reads YYNGEE. CDR3 length: 12 residues. For the CDR3, the DNA is TGTGCCAGCAGCGCGGCGGGAGGACCTTTCTTCTTC. Translation: CASSAAGGPFFF.

The chain joins TRBV6-5 to TRBJ2-3, with TRBD1 matching 7 bases. V lost 2 bases and J lost 6; bases outside the gene matches: 8. The germline gives CDR1 MNHEY, CDR2 SVGAGI. This CDR3 has 15 amino acids. The CDR3 coding sequence is TGTGCCAGCAGTTACCTCCGGGACAGTCCTGATACGCAGTATTTT. Translated, it gives CASSYLRDSPDTQYF.

This clonotype was counted between two and nine times. This chain connects TRBV7-2 to TRBJ2-7; tentatively, D is TRBD2 (6 bases). The CDR3 loop spans 14 amino acids. V lost 0 bases, J lost 4 bases, and 10 bases lay in between. Germline assignment: CDR1 SGHTA and CDR2 FQGNSA. The CDR3 coding sequence is TGTGCCAGCAGCTTAGCCGGGAGTGCGTACGAGCAGTACTTC. Translation: CASSLAGSAYEQYF.

The rearrangement uses TRBV20-1 and TRBJ2-1; D is uncertain. CDR1 is DFQATT and CDR2 is SNEGSKA in the germline V gene (reference sequence). Trimming pared 3 bases from V and 5 bases from J, leaving 11 bases between. The CDR3 totals 13 residues. CDR3 nucleotides: TGCAGTGCTAGGGGCAGACCGGACAATGAGCAGTTCTTC. It is translated as CSARGRPDNEQFF.

The chain couples TRBV25-1 to TRBJ2-3; D gene ambiguous. The V and J ends lost 1 base and 0 bases respectively, with 8 bases between them. CDR3 length equals 15 residues. Per the germline V gene, CDR1 is MGHDK and CDR2 is SYGVNS. DNA of the CDR3: TGTGCCAGCAGTGAATCCACCGGGAGCACAGATACGCAGTATTTT. Protein sequence: CASSESTGSTDTQYF.

The rearrangement links TRBV29-1 to TRBJ2-3; 13 positions match TRBD2. In germline, CDR1 is SQVTM, CDR2 ANQGSEA. The CDR3 sequence is 15 residues long. J lost 5 bases, V lost 2 bases, and 4 bases had no gene match. The CDR3 sequence: CSVESLAGGRDTQYF. In nucleotides, the CDR3 is TGCAGCGTTGAATCACTAGCGGGGGGGCGAGATACGCAGTATTTT.

V and J are TRBV7-9 and TRBJ2-2, with 9 positions matching TRBD2. CDR3 length equals 15 residues. In germline, CDR1 is SEHNR, CDR2 FQNEAQ (reference sequence). J was trimmed by 4 bases and V by 5 bases; bases with no gene match: 5. In nucleotides, the CDR3 is TGTGCCAGCAGCCCCGGGACTAGCTTCACCGGGGAGCTGTTTTTT. Translating it yields CASSPGTSFTGELFF.

This clonotype was seen a handful of times. The chain joins TRBV6-5 to TRBJ2-5; the D call may be TRBD1 or TRBD2 (5 bases each). V shed 4 bases and J shed 5 bases, with 17 bases lying between them. CDR1 and CDR2 (germline): MNHEY, SVGAGI. The CDR3 is 15 amino acids. This CDR3 reads CASSSAGTGHETQYF. DNA for the CDR3: TGTGCCAGCAGTTCGGCCGGGACGGGGCACGAGACCCAGTACTTC.

This clonotype was counted many times. CDR3 in DNA: TGCAGTGTCACCCGGGACCCTAATCAGCCCCAGCATTTT. Translated, it gives CSVTRDPNQPQHF. V is TRBV20-1 and J is TRBJ1-5; tentative D call: TRBD1 (5 bases). This CDR3 is 13 amino acids long. Germline lookup yields CDR1 DFQATT and CDR2 SNEGSKA (reference sequence). V lost 7 bases, J lost 4 bases, and 14 bases lay in between.

A few counts support this clonotype. The chain combines TRBV28 with TRBJ2-6; 7 nucleotides match TRBD1. The CDR3 length is 17 residues. CDR1 is MDHEN, CDR2 SYDVKM, per germline. V lost 4 bases to trimming and J lost 0 bases; unmatched junction nucleotides: 6. CDR3 sequence reads: CASSSRDSSSGANVLTF. In nucleotides, the CDR3 is TGTGCCAGCAGTTCCCGGGACAGCAGCTCTGGGGCCAACGTCCTGACTTTC.

This clonotype has only a few counts. The chain joins TRBV12-3 or TRBV12-4 to TRBJ2-7; D is unclear. V was shortened by 6 bases and J by 2 bases, with 14 bases between the two germline ends. There are 14 residues in the CDR3. The CDR3 DNA reads as TGTGCCAGCAGCCCCCCAACGAATCCCTACGAGCAGTACTTC. The encoded protein is CASSPPTNPYEQYF.

This clonotype was counted a few times. The chain carries TRBV6-2 or TRBV6-3 and TRBJ2-1; D is undetermined. The CDR3 extends over 15 amino acids. Germline V lookup: CDR1 MNHEY, CDR2 SVGEGT. The V end lost 7 bases, the J end lost 5 bases, and 18 bases lay between the germline ends. The CDR3 bases are TGTGCCAGCATCTTAGACACGGCACCTCACAATGAGCAGTTCTTC. This translates into CASILDTAPHNEQFF.

This clonotype is termed medium-sized. The chain employs TRBV20-1 and TRBJ1-3; 8 bases fit TRBD1. J was trimmed by 2 bases and V by 6 bases; bases with no gene match: 6. The CDR3 loop spans 14 amino acids. CDR1 and CDR2 (germline): DFQATT, SNEGSKA (reference sequence). The CDR3 nucleotides read TGCAGTGCAGCACAGGGGGGTCCTGGAAACACCATATATTTT. Translating it yields CSAAQGGPGNTIYF.

In its sample, this clonotype was seen a few times. The CDR3, as DNA: TGTGCCATCAGTGTTGAGGGGGGGCAGCCCCAGCATTTT. Encoded protein: CAISVEGGQPQHF. The rearrangement uses TRBV10-3 and TRBJ1-5; the D gene is possibly TRBD1 (6 bases). The CDR3 totals 13 residues. Deletions cut 4 bases from V and 7 bases from J, with 11 bases between. The germline V gene encodes CDR1 ENHRY and CDR2 SYGVKD.

This clonotype has a count of ten or more. The rearrangement joins TRBV12-3 or TRBV12-4 to TRBJ2-3, with D unclear. Trimming left V 4 bases short and J 0 bases short, with 14 bases between. This CDR3 contains 16 residues. CDR3 sequence reads: CASSSESVGSTDTQYF. The CDR3 region has the DNA TGTGCCAGCAGTTCCGAAAGCGTGGGGAGCACAGATACGCAGTATTTT.

This sequence joins TRBV7-2 and TRBJ2-3; 8 bases match TRBD1. V lost 5 bases and J lost 1; bases outside the gene matches: 11. The CDR3 consists of 17 residues. Germline CDR1 is SGHTA and CDR2 is FQGNSA. CDR3 sequence: CASSRRDRPRGTDTQYF. For the CDR3, the DNA is TGTGCCAGCAGCAGACGGGACAGGCCGAGGGGCACAGATACGCAGTATTTT. The full variable domain, in which reference TRBV7-2 and TRBJ2-3 provide the parts outside the CDR3, is GAGVSQSPSNKVTEKGKDVELRCDPISGHTALYWYRQSLGQGLEFLIYFQGNSAPDKSGLPSDRFSAERTGGSVSTLTIQRTQQEDSAVYLCASSRRDRPRGTDTQYFGPGTRLTVL.

In its sample, this clonotype was seen once. The V gene is TRBV15, the J gene TRBJ2-1, with 8 bases fitting TRBD2. Germline-derived CDR1 and CDR2 are LNHNV and YYDKDF (reference sequence). The CDR3 totals 15 residues. J lost 6 bases, V lost 0 bases, and 4 bases had no gene match. The CDR3 region has the DNA TGTGCCACCAGCAGAGACGGGAGGGCCGTCAATGAGCAGTTCTTC. The encoded protein is CATSRDGRAVNEQFF.